This TCR beta chain was sequenced for a study of cytomegalovirus exposure and HLA in healthy donors. This clone appeared a few times. Its cognate antigen is unknown. J was trimmed by 7 bases and V by 4 bases; bases with no gene match: 15. The CDR3 has 16 amino acids. Germline CDR1 reads SGHNT; CDR2 reads YYREEE (reference sequence). Amplification used 60 Vbeta primers and 13 Jbeta primers. Produced via immunoSEQ multiplex PCR; TCRdb's table is partial and in-frame only. The repertoire holds 100,000 to 150,000 clones, with 81% as singletons. Overall study results and limits: Some public TCRs appeared in many individuals, while most sequences were rare. An analysis that came later showed most CMV-associated TCR beta chains appearing HLA-restricted. It emerged from a later analysis that several of the most significant clusters appeared to be linked to common viral pathogens. Previously analyzed data showed that most TCR beta V segments were productive at a frequency of about 87% or about 30%.

The sample taken for sequencing was PBMCs. The clonotype was recovered from a woman aged 25 to 45 in good health and CMV-seronegative. V gene TRBV5-4 combines with J gene TRBJ2-7, with 9 bases matching TRBD2. This CDR3 is CASSQDGAGGLGEQYF. CDR3 bases: TGTGCCAGCAGCCAAGATGGAGCGGGGGGCCTGGGAGAGCAGTACTTC.